The present entry profiles one T cell receptor (beta chain) with its context. The antigen is not known. The source of the sample is a study of monozygotic twins with inflammatory bowel disease. Study-level results: Patients with IBD had less TCRbeta diversity (inverse Simpson) than their healthy co-twins. Distinguishing T cell subtypes was not possible. Support was lacking for any single strong IBD-associated signal or clonotype. Concordance status among twins (concordant versus discordant) showed no link to repertoire similarity, possibly from limited power.

The CDR3 contains 15 residues. Germline loops: CDR1 SGHRS, CDR2 YFSETQ. TCRdb reprocessed the 5' RACE reads and reports one entry per CDR3 protein, with no DNA. The listing contains some 440,000 distinct CDR3 sequences. The sequencing input was blood. The receptor comes from a human donor with ulcerative colitis or Crohn's disease, or a healthy co-twin of an affected twin (not recorded which). The chain has TRBV5-1 and TRBJ2-5. CDR3: CASSLDTVYQETQYF.